This TCR beta chain was identified in a study of post-analysis software for immune sequencing data. Findings of the study overall: Patients carried roughly 5 TRBV segments more frequently than controls did, and TRBV5-6, TRBV5-1 and TRBV20-1 were among them.

A few counts support this clonotype. As yet, its antigen is unknown. V lost 2 bases to trimming and J lost 7 bases, with 9 bases between them. The CDR3 contains 14 residues. TCR beta cDNA libraries included unique molecular identifiers. TCRdb re-analysed the PCR reads in MiXCR, keeping a single row per CDR3 protein. Of hundreds of thousands of distinct CDR3 sequences in the sample, about 32% were seen once. This sequence was found in a girl aged 5-17 years with multiple sclerosis. The chain joins TRBV12-3 or TRBV12-4 to TRBJ1-6; possible D gene TRBD1, 5 bases. The sequencing input was blood. The CDR3 bases are TGTGCCAGCAGTTTACAGGGTCCGAATTCACCCCTCCACTTT. It yields the protein CASSLQGPNSPLHF.